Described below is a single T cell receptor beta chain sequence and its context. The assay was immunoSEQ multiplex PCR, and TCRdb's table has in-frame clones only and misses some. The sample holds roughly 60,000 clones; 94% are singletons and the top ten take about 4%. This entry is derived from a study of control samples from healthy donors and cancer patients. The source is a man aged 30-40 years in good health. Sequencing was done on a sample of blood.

Written as DNA, the CDR3 is TGTGCCAGTAGTATCGGGGGCGGGGGGGCCGAAAAGACCCAGTACTTC. Translated, it gives CASSIGGGGAEKTQYF. The J gene is TRBJ2-5, the V gene TRBV19, with 9 bases lining up with TRBD2. This CDR3 is 16 amino acids long. The V and J ends lost 3 bases and 6 bases, in that order; junction bases with no gene match: 11. Germline CDR1 LNHDA, CDR2 SQIVND (reference sequence).